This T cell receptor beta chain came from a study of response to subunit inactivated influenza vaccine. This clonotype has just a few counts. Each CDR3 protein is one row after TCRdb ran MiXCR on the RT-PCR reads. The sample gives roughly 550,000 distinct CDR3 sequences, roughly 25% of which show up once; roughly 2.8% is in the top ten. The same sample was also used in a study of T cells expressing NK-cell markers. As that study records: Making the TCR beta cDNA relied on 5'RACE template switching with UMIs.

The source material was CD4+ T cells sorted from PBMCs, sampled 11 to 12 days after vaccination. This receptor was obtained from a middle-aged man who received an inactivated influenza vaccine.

CDR3 amino acids: CASSWADNSDREQYF. The CDR3 bases are TGCGCCAGCAGTTGGGCTGACAACTCTGACCGCGAGCAGTACTTC. The chain has TRBV5-1 and TRBJ2-7, with no clear D. Germline V gene lookup returns CDR1 SGHRS and CDR2 YFSETQ. V lost 5 bases and J 6 bases, leaving 21 bases between the germline ends. The CDR3 has 15 amino acids.